A single sample is the source of the 26 T cell receptor beta chains below, sequenced in a study of blood T cell repertoires in COVID-19. Produced via immunoSEQ multiplex PCR; TCRdb's table is partial and in-frame only. The sample includes approximately 130,000 clones, around 86% of them seen just once. Input material: peripheral blood. Receptors were obtained from a woman aged 55-69 years with active or convalescent COVID-19.

The chain carries TRBV30 and TRBJ2-5, with TRBD1 identical over 7 bases. V trimming: 1 base; J trimming: 5 bases; junction bases outside the gene matches: 1. This CDR3 is 12 amino acids long. Germline CDR1 reads GTSNPN; CDR2 reads SVGIG (reference sequence). Here the CDR3 reads CAWSARGETQYF. The DNA of the CDR3 is TGTGCCTGGAGTGCCAGGGGGGAGACCCAGTACTTC. Drawing the rest from reference TRBV30 and TRBJ2-5, the complete variable domain is SQTIHQWPATLVQPVGSPLSLECTVEGTSNPNLYWYRQAAGRGLQLLFYSVGIGQISSEVPQNLSASRPQDRQFILSSKKLLLSDSGFYLCAWSARGETQYFGPGTRLLVL.

J is TRBJ2-7 and V is TRBV27; maybe TRBD2 (5 bases). Deletions cut 5 bases from V and 4 bases from J, with 15 bases between. Per the germline V gene, CDR1 is MNHEY and CDR2 is SMNVEV (reference sequence). This CDR3 has 14 residues. The CDR3 region is CASSPQRISYEQYF. CDR3 DNA: TGTGCCAGCAGTCCTCAGCGGATCTCTTACGAGCAGTACTTC.

V usage is TRBV28 and J usage is TRBJ1-5; 7 bases are a match to TRBD1. The junction had 6 bases not matched to a gene; V was cut back by 6 bases and J by 7 bases. The CDR3 loop spans 13 amino acids. In germline, CDR1 is MDHEN, CDR2 SYDVKM. CDR3 in DNA: TGTGCCAGCAGAAGGGGGCCCCAGCAGCCCCAGCATTTT. Its protein is CASRRGPQQPQHF.

The V gene is TRBV21-1, the J gene TRBJ2-1; whether TRBD2, the table's D call, matches the DNA was not checked. TRBV21-1 is marked as a pseudogene. The CDR3 is 16 amino acids. CDR3 in DNA: TGTGCCAGCAGCAAAGGGACGGGCGGGTGTGAGAATGAGCAGTTCTTC. Amino acids: CASSKGTGGCENEQFF.

This clone was counted once. The chain carries TRBV19 and TRBJ2-5; TRBD1 might be the D (5 bases). The germline gives CDR1 LNHDA, CDR2 SQIVND (reference sequence). The CDR3 extends over 12 amino acids. Trimming shortened V by 8 bases and J by 2 bases, and 9 bases separated the two germline ends. CDR3 residues: CASSQGQETQYF. The CDR3 nucleotides are TGTGCCAGTTCCCAGGGACAAGAGACCCAGTACTTC.

V is TRBV4-1 and J is TRBJ2-7; 12 bases are a match to TRBD2. V lost 2 bases and J lost 4; bases outside the gene matches: 12. The CDR3 runs to 18 residues. Germline CDR1 MGHRA, CDR2 YSYEKL. CDR3 region: CASSQRPPSGRALYEQYF. The DNA of the CDR3 is TGCGCCAGCAGCCAACGACCTCCTAGCGGGAGGGCCCTGTACGAGCAGTACTTC.

The chain couples TRBV7-9 to TRBJ2-3; TRBD1 matches at 9 bases. Germline CDR1 SEHNR, CDR2 FQNEAQ (reference sequence). CDR3 length equals 15 residues. V dropped 3 bases and J dropped 1; count of bases not matched to a gene: 2. CDR3 loop: CASSLTGGGTDTQYF. CDR3 in DNA: TGTGCCAGCAGCTTGACAGGGGGAGGCACAGATACGCAGTATTTT.

This clone was picked up a small number of times. V gene TRBV6-5 combines with J gene TRBJ1-6; D call uncertain. V dropped 0 bases and J dropped 7 bases, with 10 bases sitting between them. The germline gives CDR1 MNHEY, CDR2 SVGAGI. The CDR3 is 15 amino acids. In nucleotides, the CDR3 is TGTGCCAGCAGTTACTCGAGGGAGGGCAATTCACCCCTCCACTTT. Its protein is CASSYSREGNSPLHF.

In this sample, this clone turned up once. The CDR3 nucleotides read TGTGCCAGCTCATCGACCCCGAACCAGGGAACTAATGAAAAACTGTTTTTT. It translates to CASSSTPNQGTNEKLFF. The chain couples TRBV18 to TRBJ1-4, with D tentatively TRBD1 (5 bases). This CDR3 has 17 residues. Germline V CDR1 and CDR2: KGHSH, LQKENI. The V end lost 5 bases, the J end lost 1 base, and 17 bases lay between the germline ends.

V gene TRBV25-1 combines with J gene TRBJ1-4, with D perhaps TRBD1 (6 bases). V was pared by 4 bases and J by 8 bases, with 17 bases between. The germline CDR1 and CDR2 sequences are MGHDK and SYGVNS. The CDR3 length is 15 residues. CDR3: CASSATQGNAEKLFF. DNA for the CDR3: TGTGCCAGCAGTGCGACGCAGGGGAACGCGGAAAAACTGTTTTTT.

V is TRBV2 and J is TRBJ1-5; D gene uncertain. In germline, CDR1 is SNHLY, CDR2 FYNNEI. Trimming took 4 bases from V and 7 from J, leaving 11 bases between them. The CDR3 consists of 13 residues. CDR3 nucleotides: TGTGCCAGCAGTGTTGAGAGCGCGCAGCCCCAGCATTTT. Its translation: CASSVESAQPQHF. The full variable domain, with the rest looked up from reference TRBV2 and TRBJ1-5, is EPEVTQTPSHQVTQMGQEVILRCVPISNHLYFYWYRQILGQKVEFLVSFYNNEISEKSEIFDDQFSVERPDGSNFTLKIRSTKLEDSAMYFCASSVESAQPQHFGDGTRLSIL.

The J gene is TRBJ1-1, the V gene TRBV5-1; the D gene is possibly TRBD1 (5 bases). V dropped 5 bases and J dropped 2 bases, with 10 bases sitting between them. There are 13 residues in the CDR3. The germline CDR1 and CDR2 sequences are SGHRS and YFSETQ. CDR3: CASRLGENTEAFF. The CDR3 DNA sequence: TGCGCCAGCAGATTAGGGGAAAACACTGAAGCTTTCTTT.

This rearrangement joins TRBV2 to TRBJ1-2, with D possibly TRBD1 on 5 matching bases. V shed 9 bases and J shed 2 bases, with 13 bases lying between them. Germline V gives CDR1 SNHLY, CDR2 FYNNEI. The CDR3 runs 13 residues. Written as DNA, the CDR3 is TGTGCCAGTAACCCAGGGTTAAACTATGGCTACACCTTC. Translated: CASNPGLNYGYTF.

This clone was counted a single time. The chain couples TRBV29-1 to TRBJ2-5, with 8 positions matching TRBD1. With V trimmed by 7 bases and J by 7 bases, 11 bases remained unmatched. Germline CDR1 is SQVTM and CDR2 is ANQGSEA. CDR3 size: 13 residues. In nucleotides, the CDR3 is TGCAGCGCAACATCGGACAGGGTAGTGACCCAGTACTTC. The encoded protein is CSATSDRVVTQYF. The full variable domain, with the rest looked up from reference TRBV29-1 and TRBJ2-5, is SAVISQKPSRDICQRGTSLTIQCQVDSQVTMMFWYRQQPGQSLTLIATANQGSEATYESGFVIDKFPISRPNLTFSTLTVSNMSPEDSSIYLCSATSDRVVTQYFGPGTRLLVL.

This clone has a single count. This chain links TRBV10-3 with TRBJ1-1, with 11 bases fitting TRBD1. V was clipped by 6 bases and J by 1 base; unmatched bases: 10. The germline CDR1 and CDR2 sequences are ENHRY and SYGVKD. CDR3 size: 17 residues. CDR3 bases: TGTGCCATCAGGGCTAGGACAGGGGGCGCGTGGAACACTGAAGCTTTCTTT. Protein: CAIRARTGGAWNTEAFF.

Only a few counts were recorded for this clone. At one boundary the junction diverges from the germline segment, which might be a read error. This sequence joins TRBV7-7 and TRBJ2-7, with D tentatively TRBD1 (6 bases). Germline values: CDR1 SSHAT, CDR2 FNYEAQ (reference sequence). CDR3 length: 14 amino acids. For the CDR3, the DNA is TGTGCTAGCAGCCCAGTACAGGGTAGCTACGAGCAGTACTTC. It translates to CASSPVQGSYEQYF.

With respect to this clone: The limits of the CDR3 on the DNA are not certain, so only TCRdb's listed CDR3 is given. J is TRBJ2-3 and V is TRBV3-1 (or the pseudogene TRBV3-2); TRBD1 is taken as the D call from the table, unchecked against the DNA. In germline, CDR1 is LGHDT, CDR2 YNNKEL (reference sequence). The CDR3 region is 16 residues in length, termini included. The CDR3 protein is CASSQVFGQGMDTQYF.

The J gene is TRBJ2-7, the V gene TRBV21-1; TRBD2 is taken as the D call from the table, unchecked against the DNA. TRBV21-1 is annotated as a pseudogene. The CDR3 is 14 residues long. In nucleotides, the CDR3 is TGTGCCAGCAGCAAAGAAGCCACCCGGTACGAGCAGTACGTC. This translates into CASSKEATRYEQYV.

The table lists this clone with a count of one. V is TRBV7-8 and J is TRBJ1-1; D may be TRBD1 (5 bases). The ends were cut back, 5 bases at V and 4 bases at J, with 14 bases in the middle. The CDR3 contains 14 residues. The germline V gene encodes CDR1 SGHVS and CDR2 FQNEAQ. CDR3 bases: TGTGCCAGCAGCCTAAGGGAGGGGATCACTGAAGCTTTCTTT. Protein product: CASSLREGITEAFF.

V gene TRBV9 combines with J gene TRBJ1-3; D is undetermined. The germline CDR1 and CDR2 sequences are SGDLS and YYNGEE. The germline V and J ends were trimmed by 0 bases and 0 bases, with 19 bases remaining between them. The CDR3 length is 19 residues. CDR3 amino acids: CASSVADASDWSSGNTIYF. For the CDR3, the DNA is TGTGCCAGCAGCGTAGCTGATGCTTCCGACTGGAGCTCTGGAAACACCATATATTTT. The full variable domain, with the rest looked up from reference TRBV9 and TRBJ1-3, is DSGVTQTPKHLITATGQRVTLRCSPRSGDLSVYWYQQSLDQGLQFLIQYYNGEERAKGNILERFSAQQFPDLHSELNLSSLELGDSALYFCASSVADASDWSSGNTIYFGEGSWLTVV.

Only a few counts were recorded for this clone. CDR3 protein: CASSYSKASGYEQYF. CDR3 coding DNA: TGTGCCAGCAGTTACTCGAAGGCCAGCGGCTACGAGCAGTACTTC. The chain links TRBV6-6 to TRBJ2-7, with D perhaps TRBD2 (5 bases). The ends were cut back, 0 bases at V and 3 bases at J, with 12 bases in the middle. The CDR3 covers 15 residues. Germline values: CDR1 MNHNY, CDR2 SVGAGI (reference sequence).

This chain joins TRBV5-3 and TRBJ1-6; D unclear. TRBV5-3 carries the ORF label, with uncertain function. Trimming pared 4 bases from V and 0 bases from J, leaving 11 bases between. The CDR3 is made up of 16 amino acids. The CDR3 spells CARSPRGSSYNSPLHF. The CDR3 DNA reads TGTGCCAGAAGCCCAAGAGGTAGCTCCTATAATTCACCCCTCCACTTT.

This clone has more than one count but fewer than ten. The genes are TRBV4-1 and TRBJ2-5; 8 bases agree with TRBD1. The CDR3 has 14 residues. Germline CDR1 is MGHRA and CDR2 is YSYEKL. V was clipped by 5 bases and J by 5 bases; unmatched bases: 7. CDR3 residues: CASSNRQGLETQYF. The CDR3 DNA sequence: TGCGCCAGCAGCAATAGACAGGGGTTGGAGACCCAGTACTTC.

This clone was seen once. The chain uses TRBV10-3 and TRBJ2-1; 7 bases align to TRBD2. There are 13 residues in the CDR3. From germline, CDR1 is ENHRY and CDR2 SYGVKD. The junction had 9 bases not matched to a gene; V was cut back by 7 bases and J by 9 bases. For the CDR3, the DNA is TGTGCCATCAATCCGGGAGGCGGGGGTGAGCAGTTCTTC. This translates into CAINPGGGGEQFF.

CDR3 bases: TGTGCCAGCACTTCGGGAGGCAGGGAGTACAATGAGCAGTTCTTC. Amino acid sequence: CASTSGGREYNEQFF. This sequence joins TRBV27 and TRBJ2-1; TRBD2 aligns across 7 bases. The ends lost 7 bases at V and 4 bases at J; junction bases unmatched: 10. In germline, CDR1 is MNHEY, CDR2 SMNVEV (reference sequence). This CDR3 region has 15 residues.

The genes are TRBV18 and TRBJ2-2, with D tentatively TRBD1 (5 bases). Germline CDR1 and CDR2: KGHSH and LQKENI. This CDR3 is built from 16 residues. V was pared by 1 base and J by 4 bases, with 13 bases between. CDR3 sequence reads: CASSPLAGSATGELFF. CDR3 nucleotide sequence: TGTGCCAGCTCACCACTCGCAGGGTCGGCCACCGGGGAGCTGTTTTTT.